This entry is about one TCR beta chain. This entry is derived from a study of blood T cell repertoires in COVID-19. In the study overall: Collection of acute and convalescent COVID-19 samples took place in the United States, Italy and Spain.

The assay was immunoSEQ multiplex PCR, and TCRdb's table has in-frame clones only and misses some. The sample has some 120,000 clones, roughly three quarters seen once. The CDR3 is 14 amino acids. Trimming removed 0 bases at V and 1 base at J, with 7 bases between. Germline V gives CDR1 SGHRS, CDR2 YFSETQ. The chain joins TRBV5-1 to TRBJ2-5; no firm D call. This clonotype originated in a man aged 40-49 years with active or convalescent COVID-19. The specimen was peripheral blood. The CDR3 protein is CASSLATAQETQYF. Here the CDR3 DNA reads TGCGCCAGCAGCTTGGCGACTGCCCAAGAGACCCAGTACTTC. The variable domain in full, completed from reference TRBV5-1 and TRBJ2-5, reads KAGVTQTPRYLIKTRGQQVTLSCSPISGHRSVSWYQQTPGQGLQFLFEYFSETQRNKGNFPGRFSGRQFSNSRSEMNVSTLELGDSALYLCASSLATAQETQYFGPGTRLLVL.